This T cell receptor (beta chain) was sequenced for a study of blood T cell repertoires in COVID-19. Study in general: T cells, B-cell-depleted T cells, or PBMCs provided the cDNA or gDNA that served as material.

Profiled with immunoSEQ multiplex PCR; TCRdb holds only in-frame clones, not every one. The table lists hundreds of thousands of clones, 89% of them singletons. The germline gives CDR1 LNHDA, CDR2 SQIVND (reference sequence). This CDR3 comprises 15 residues. V was cut by 5 bases and J by 0 bases, with 13 bases left in between. The receptor was isolated from a woman in her 50s who had been exposed to COVID-19. The sample was PBMCs or T cells enriched from blood (not recorded which). The chain links TRBV19 to TRBJ1-2, with a tentative D call TRBD1 (5 bases). CDR3 DNA: TGTGCCAGTAGTTCCCGACGACAGCCTAACTATGGCTACACCTTC. It codes for CASSSRRQPNYGYTF.